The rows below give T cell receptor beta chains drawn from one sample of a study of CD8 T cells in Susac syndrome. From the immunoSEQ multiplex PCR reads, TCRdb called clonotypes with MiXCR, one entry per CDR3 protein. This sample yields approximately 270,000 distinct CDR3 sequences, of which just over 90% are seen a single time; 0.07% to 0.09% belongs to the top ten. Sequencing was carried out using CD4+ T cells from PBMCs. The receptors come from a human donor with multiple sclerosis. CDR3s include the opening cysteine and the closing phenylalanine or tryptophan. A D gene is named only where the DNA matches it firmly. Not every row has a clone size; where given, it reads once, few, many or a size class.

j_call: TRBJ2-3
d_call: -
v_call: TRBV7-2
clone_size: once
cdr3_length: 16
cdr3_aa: CASSLVGDRSTDTQYF
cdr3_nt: TGTGCCAGCAGCTTAGTGGGGGACCGAAGCACAGATACGCAGTATTTT

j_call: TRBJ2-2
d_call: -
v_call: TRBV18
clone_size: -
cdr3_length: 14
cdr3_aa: CASSPPPASGELFF
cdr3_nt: TGTGCCAGCTCACCACCGCCGGCCTCCGGGGAGCTGTTTTTT

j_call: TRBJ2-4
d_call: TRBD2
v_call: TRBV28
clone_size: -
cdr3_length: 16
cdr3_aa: CASKYSSGRNLNIQYF
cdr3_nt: TGTGCCAGCAAGTATTCAAGCGGGAGGAACCTAAACATTCAGTACTTC

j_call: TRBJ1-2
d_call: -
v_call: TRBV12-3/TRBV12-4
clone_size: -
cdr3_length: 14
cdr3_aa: CASRSWRDSLRYTF
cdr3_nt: TGTGCCAGCCGCTCATGGAGGGATAGTTTGCGCTACACCTTC

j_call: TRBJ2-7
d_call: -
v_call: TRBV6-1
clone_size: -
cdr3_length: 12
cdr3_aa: CASSLNQGWQYF
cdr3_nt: TGTGCCAGCAGTCTGAACCAGGGTTGGCAGTACTTC

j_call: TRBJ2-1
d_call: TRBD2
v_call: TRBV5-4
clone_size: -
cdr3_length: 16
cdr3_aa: CASSFLGGRSYNEQFF
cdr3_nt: TGTGCCAGCAGCTTCCTCGGCGGGAGGTCCTACAATGAGCAGTTCTTC

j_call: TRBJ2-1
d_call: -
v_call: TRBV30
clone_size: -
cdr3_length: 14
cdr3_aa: CAWTPGTAYNEQFF
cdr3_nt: TGTGCCTGGACCCCTGGGACGGCCTACAATGAGCAGTTCTTC

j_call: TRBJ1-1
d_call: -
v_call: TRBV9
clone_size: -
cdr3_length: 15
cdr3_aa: CASARGSRRNTEAFF
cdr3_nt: TGTGCCAGCGCGCGAGGGTCTCGGAGGAACACTGAAGCTTTCTTT

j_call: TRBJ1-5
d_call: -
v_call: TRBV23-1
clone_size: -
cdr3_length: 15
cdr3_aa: CASSHTAYSNQPQHF
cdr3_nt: TGCGCCAGCAGTCATACAGCATATAGCAATCAGCCCCAGCATTTT

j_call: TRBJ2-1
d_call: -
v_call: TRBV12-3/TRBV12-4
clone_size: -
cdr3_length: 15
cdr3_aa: CASSLWDSTYNEQFF
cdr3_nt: TGTGCCAGCAGTTTATGGGACTCAACCTACAATGAGCAGTTCTTC

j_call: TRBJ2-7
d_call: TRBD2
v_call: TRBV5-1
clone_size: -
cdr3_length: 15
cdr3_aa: CASRPGTSFSYEQYF
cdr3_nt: TGCGCCAGCAGACCCGGGACTAGTTTCTCCTACGAGCAGTACTTC

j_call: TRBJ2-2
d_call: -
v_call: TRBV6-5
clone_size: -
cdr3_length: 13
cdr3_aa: CASSINFAGELFF
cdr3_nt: TGTGCCAGCAGTATTAATTTCGCCGGGGAGCTGTTTTTT

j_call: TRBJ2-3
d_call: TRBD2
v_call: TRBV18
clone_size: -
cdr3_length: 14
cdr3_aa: CASITSGAGDTQYF
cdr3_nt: TGTGCCAGCATTACTAGCGGGGCCGGAGATACGCAGTATTTT

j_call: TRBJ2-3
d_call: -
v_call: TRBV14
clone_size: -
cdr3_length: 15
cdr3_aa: CASSREGGRTDTQYF
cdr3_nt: TGTGCCAGCAGCCGCGAAGGAGGCCGCACAGATACGCAGTATTTT